The 25 T cell receptor beta chains listed next were all sequenced from one sample in a study of identical twins. TCRdb analysed the 5' RACE reads with MiXCR anew, one entry per CDR3 protein. Of around 280,000 distinct CDR3 sequences listed, about 8.9% were seen once; the top ten hold less than 2.5%. In addition, the sample was reused for a study of yellow fever vaccine responses in identical twins.

The sequenced sample was memory (CD45RO+) T cells sorted from blood. Source of these receptors: a woman between 18 and 29 years old in good health.

V usage is TRBV7-6 and J usage is TRBJ2-5; tentatively, D is TRBD2 (5 bases). V was pared by 2 bases and J by 3 bases, with 13 bases between. The germline V gene encodes CDR1 SGHVS and CDR2 FNYEAQ. The CDR3 contains 15 residues. Here the CDR3 reads CASSLMGSGEETQYF. CDR3 DNA sequence: TGTGCCAGCAGCTTAATGGGGAGTGGAGAAGAGACCCAGTACTTC. Drawing the rest from reference TRBV7-6 and TRBJ2-5, the complete variable domain is GAGVSQSPRYKVTKRGQDVALRCDPISGHVSLYWYRQALGQGPEFLTYFNYEAQQDKSGLPNDRFSAERPEGSISTLTIQRTEQRDSAMYRCASSLMGSGEETQYFGPGTRLLVL.

Ten or more counts support this clonotype. The chain has TRBV12-3 or TRBV12-4 and TRBJ1-5; D unresolved. V was shortened by 6 bases and J by 0 bases, with 12 bases between the two germline ends. This CDR3 has 15 amino acids. CDR3 loop: CASRNSIFSNQPQHF. The CDR3 DNA is TGTGCCAGCAGGAACAGTATCTTTAGCAATCAGCCCCAGCATTTT.

This clonotype has just a few counts. This chain uses TRBV6-1 with TRBJ1-1; the match to TRBD1 covers 7 bases. With 6 bases clipped from V and 8 bases from J, the junction kept 12 bases outside the gene matches. The CDR3 contains 14 residues. Germline V CDR1 and CDR2: MNHNS, SASEGT. In nucleotides, the CDR3 is TGTGCCAGCAGCTCCGACTTTAGGACAGGCGAAGCTTTCTTT. Translated: CASSSDFRTGEAFF.

This clonotype has a count of ten or more. The chain has TRBV12-3 or TRBV12-4 and TRBJ2-5, with 7 bases identical to TRBD1. The CDR3 length is 13 residues. The V gene end was trimmed by 6 bases and the J gene end by 5 bases; junction bases not matched to a gene: 6. The CDR3 loop is CASRSRQGETQYF. CDR3 nucleotides: TGTGCCAGCAGATCTAGACAGGGTGAGACCCAGTACTTC.

This clonotype was recorded at least ten times. This chain connects TRBV7-8 to TRBJ2-2, with TRBD1 as a possible D gene (5 bases). V was trimmed by 7 bases and J by 6 bases, leaving 15 bases between them. Germline loops: CDR1 SGHVS, CDR2 FQNEAQ. The CDR3 runs 14 residues. The CDR3 sequence: CASTLGLTAGELFF. The CDR3, as DNA: TGTGCCAGCACGCTGGGGCTCACCGCCGGGGAGCTGTTTTTT.

This clonotype was counted many times. This chain links TRBV28 with TRBJ2-5; D is possibly TRBD1 (5 bases). The CDR3 sequence is 14 residues long. Germline CDR1 is MDHEN and CDR2 is SYDVKM. V was clipped by 3 bases and J by 0 bases, with 8 bases between them. CDR3 sequence: CASSFWTNQETQYF. The CDR3 DNA sequence: TGTGCCAGCAGTTTTTGGACAAACCAAGAGACCCAGTACTTC.

V and J are TRBV6-4 and TRBJ2-1; 13 bases align to TRBD2. Germline CDR1 is MRHNA and CDR2 is SNTAGT. This CDR3 contains 18 residues. In DNA, the CDR3 is TGTACCTGCAGTTCCCGGACTAGCGGGGGCCACTGGGTACATGAGCAGTTCTTC. This sequence encodes CTCSSRTSGGHWVHEQFF.

This rearrangement joins TRBV28 to TRBJ2-7; D may be TRBD2 (6 bases). Germline values: CDR1 MDHEN, CDR2 SYDVKM. Trimming cost V 6 bases and J 3 bases, with 21 bases left between them. CDR3 length: 16 amino acids. The CDR3 DNA reads TGTGCCAGCAGCCCCCATGGGGGGTCAACACACTACGAGCAGTACGTC. Translated, it gives CASSPHGGSTHYEQYV.

This chain connects TRBV5-1 to TRBJ2-2, with 7 bases that match TRBD1. The germline V gene has CDR1 SGHRS and CDR2 YFSETQ. The CDR3 spans 17 residues. The V segment lost 7 bases and the J segment 4 bases; nucleotides outside the gene matches: 16. CDR3 in DNA: TGCGCCAGCGGTTTAAGGGACAGAGGGTTTGCCACCGGGGAGCTGTTTTTT. Encoded protein: CASGLRDRGFATGELFF. Full variable domain (rest looked up from reference TRBV5-1 and TRBJ2-2): KAGVTQTPRYLIKTRGQQVTLSCSPISGHRSVSWYQQTPGQGLQFLFEYFSETQRNKGNFPGRFSGRQFSNSRSEMNVSTLELGDSALYLCASGLRDRGFATGELFFGEGSRLTVL.

This clonotype was recorded a few times. V gene TRBV6-5 combines with J gene TRBJ1-2; D gene ambiguous. V shed 2 bases and J shed 3 bases, with 16 bases lying between them. This CDR3 spans 16 amino acids. The germline gives CDR1 MNHEY, CDR2 SVGAGI. The CDR3 DNA follows: TGTGCCAGCAGTTACACCCCAATGAGGGCGCACTATGGCTACACCTTC. Translation gives CASSYTPMRAHYGYTF.

This clonotype has ten or more counts. This chain uses TRBV20-1 with TRBJ1-1; D unclear. CDR3 length equals 12 residues. Per the germline V gene, CDR1 is DFQATT and CDR2 is SNEGSKA (reference sequence). V lost 2 bases, J lost 10 bases, and 14 bases lay in between. CDR3 DNA sequence: TGCAGTGCTAGAAACGTCCATGTAGGAGCTTTCTTT. This encodes CSARNVHVGAFF.

V and J are TRBV5-1 and TRBJ1-5, with D possibly matching TRBD1 (6 bases). The CDR3 has 15 residues. Germline CDR1 SGHRS, CDR2 YFSETQ. Trimming took 4 bases from V and 0 from J, leaving 11 bases between them. The CDR3 bases are TGCGCCAGCAGCCTCGCAGGGGTTAGCAATCAGCCCCAGCATTTT. The encoded protein is CASSLAGVSNQPQHF. The variable domain in full, with the rest retrieved from reference TRBV5-1 and TRBJ1-5, is KAGVTQTPRYLIKTRGQQVTLSCSPISGHRSVSWYQQTPGQGLQFLFEYFSETQRNKGNFPGRFSGRQFSNSRSEMNVSTLELGDSALYLCASSLAGVSNQPQHFGDGTRLSIL.

The gene calls are TRBV7-2 and TRBJ2-1; 10 positions match TRBD2. Germline V gene lookup returns CDR1 SGHTA and CDR2 FQGNSA. The V gene end was trimmed by 6 bases and the J gene end by 4 bases; junction bases not matched to a gene: 6. The CDR3 totals 15 residues. This chain's CDR3 is CASRYKRGGYNEQFF. The CDR3 DNA reads TGTGCCAGCAGATACAAGCGGGGGGGGTACAATGAGCAGTTCTTC.

At least ten counts were recorded for this clonotype. This rearrangement joins TRBV5-1 to TRBJ2-7; D gene ambiguous. V was pared by 1 base and J by 0 bases, with 5 bases between. CDR3 length: 13 amino acids. The germline V gene has CDR1 SGHRS and CDR2 YFSETQ. CDR3 in amino acids: CASSLKNSYEQYF. DNA for the CDR3: TGCGCCAGCAGCTTGAAAAACTCCTACGAGCAGTACTTC. The full variable domain, with the rest looked up from reference TRBV5-1 and TRBJ2-7, is KAGVTQTPRYLIKTRGQQVTLSCSPISGHRSVSWYQQTPGQGLQFLFEYFSETQRNKGNFPGRFSGRQFSNSRSEMNVSTLELGDSALYLCASSLKNSYEQYFGPGTRLTVT.

The gene calls are TRBV13 and TRBJ1-2; D might be TRBD1 (5 bases). V was trimmed by 3 bases and J by 5 bases, leaving 13 bases between them. Germline CDR1 PRHDT, CDR2 FYEKMQ (reference sequence). The CDR3 is 14 residues long. The CDR3 reads CASSFLAGLYGYTF. For the CDR3, the DNA is TGTGCCAGCAGCTTTTTGGCGGGGCTGTATGGCTACACCTTC.

The V and J genes are TRBV10-2 and TRBJ2-1; D not resolved. The CDR3 length is 12 residues. Germline CDR1 reads WSHSY; CDR2 reads SAAADI. Trimming took 3 bases from V and 3 from J, leaving 3 bases between them. For the CDR3, the DNA is TGCGCCAGCAGTGACTACTACAATGAGCAGTTCTTC. This codes for CASSDYYNEQFF.

This clonotype occurred many times. The chain couples TRBV3-1 to TRBJ2-1; 10 bases are shared with TRBD2. V shed 4 bases, J shed 4 bases, and the junction held 10 bases outside the gene matches. This CDR3 has 17 residues. Germline V gene sequence: CDR1 LGHDT, CDR2 YNNKEL (reference sequence). The CDR3 sequence: CASSRYIAGGGYNEQFF. The DNA of the CDR3 is TGTGCCAGCAGCCGATATATAGCGGGGGGCGGGTACAATGAGCAGTTCTTC.

V gene TRBV2 combines with J gene TRBJ2-1; 9 bases are a match to TRBD1. CDR1 and CDR2 from the germline V gene are SNHLY and FYNNEI. The CDR3 extends over 13 amino acids. With V trimmed by 10 bases and J by 5 bases, 6 bases remained unmatched. CDR3: CATSGQGNNEQFF. DNA for the CDR3: TGTGCCACCTCGGGACAGGGTAACAATGAGCAGTTCTTC. Full variable domain (outside the CDR3, taken from reference TRBV2 and TRBJ2-1): EPEVTQTPSHQVTQMGQEVILRCVPISNHLYFYWYRQILGQKVEFLVSFYNNEISEKSEIFDDQFSVERPDGSNFTLKIRSTKLEDSAMYFCATSGQGNNEQFFGPGTRLTVL.

This clonotype showed up just a few times. This chain connects TRBV20-1 to TRBJ2-3; D may correspond to TRBD1 or TRBD2 (5 bases each). From germline, CDR1 is DFQATT and CDR2 SNEGSKA (reference sequence). Trimming cost V 6 bases and J 8 bases, with 27 bases left between them. The CDR3 length is 16 residues. The CDR3, as DNA: TGCAGTGCCCCAGGTTTTCTAGCAGGGACCCTTGGTACGCAGTATTTT. It codes for CSAPGFLAGTLGTQYF.

The sample holds a few counts of this clonotype. This chain connects TRBV6-2 or TRBV6-3 to TRBJ1-5, with 9 bases that match TRBD1. The germline V gene encodes CDR1 MNHEY and CDR2 SVGEGT. J gave up 0 bases and V 6 bases, and 9 bases lay outside the gene matches. The CDR3 totals 17 residues. The CDR3 nucleotides are TGTGCCAGCAGCCGACAGGGGGTTGACGTTAGCAATCAGCCCCAGCATTTT. Translated, it gives CASSRQGVDVSNQPQHF.

This clonotype was counted ten times or more. The genes are TRBV7-2 and TRBJ2-7; 9 bases map to TRBD2. In germline, CDR1 is SGHTA, CDR2 FQGNSA. V shed 3 bases and J 1 base; nucleotides not matched to a gene: 4. The CDR3 runs to 15 residues. The DNA of the CDR3 is TGTGCCAGCAGCTTGGTAGCGGGAGAGTCCTACGAGCAGTACTTC. The encoded protein is CASSLVAGESYEQYF. The full variable domain, in which reference TRBV7-2 and TRBJ2-7 provide the parts outside the CDR3, is GAGVSQSPSNKVTEKGKDVELRCDPISGHTALYWYRQSLGQGLEFLIYFQGNSAPDKSGLPSDRFSAERTGGSVSTLTIQRTQQEDSAVYLCASSLVAGESYEQYFGPGTRLTVT.

Many counts were recorded for this clonotype. The rearrangement links TRBV12-3 or TRBV12-4 to TRBJ2-7; maybe TRBD1 (6 bases). With 6 bases removed from V and 0 bases from J, the gap between germline ends came to 15 bases. The CDR3 is 15 amino acids. The CDR3 loop is CASSAGAGVSYEQYF. CDR3 sequence (DNA): TGTGCCAGCAGCGCCGGCGCAGGGGTCTCCTACGAGCAGTACTTC.

The chain is built from TRBV28 and TRBJ2-7; D is uncertain. Trimming took 4 bases from V and 3 from J, leaving 4 bases between them. The CDR3 sequence is 11 residues long. CDR1 is MDHEN, CDR2 SYDVKM, per germline. The chain's CDR3 is CASSSHYEQYV. The CDR3 DNA reads TGTGCCAGCAGTTCCCACTACGAGCAGTACGTC.

This clonotype was detected many times. V gene TRBV7-9 combines with J gene TRBJ2-3, with 7 nucleotides matching TRBD1. The CDR3 length is 17 residues. V lost 5 bases, J lost 0 bases, and 11 bases stayed unmatched. Germline CDR1 and CDR2: SEHNR and FQNEAQ (reference sequence). CDR3 sequence reads: CASSPHQGQPSTDTQYF. The CDR3 region has the DNA TGTGCCAGCAGCCCCCACCAGGGACAGCCTAGCACAGATACGCAGTATTTT. The variable domain in full, with the rest retrieved from reference TRBV7-9 and TRBJ2-3, is DTGVSQNPRHKITKRGQNVTFRCDPISEHNRLYWYRQTLGQGPEFLTYFQNEAQLEKSRLLSDRFSAERPKGSFSTLEIQRTEQGDSAMYLCASSPHQGQPSTDTQYFGPGTRLTVL.

This clonotype was seen ten or more times. The J gene is TRBJ2-7, the V gene TRBV7-8, with D possibly matching TRBD2 (7 bases). The CDR3 is made up of 15 amino acids. Trimming left V 2 bases short and J 4 bases short, with 15 bases between. Germline V gene sequence: CDR1 SGHVS, CDR2 FQNEAQ. The CDR3 DNA sequence: TGTGCCAGCAGCTTAATGGGGGGGCGGGAATACGAGCAGTACTTC. This translates into CASSLMGGREYEQYF.